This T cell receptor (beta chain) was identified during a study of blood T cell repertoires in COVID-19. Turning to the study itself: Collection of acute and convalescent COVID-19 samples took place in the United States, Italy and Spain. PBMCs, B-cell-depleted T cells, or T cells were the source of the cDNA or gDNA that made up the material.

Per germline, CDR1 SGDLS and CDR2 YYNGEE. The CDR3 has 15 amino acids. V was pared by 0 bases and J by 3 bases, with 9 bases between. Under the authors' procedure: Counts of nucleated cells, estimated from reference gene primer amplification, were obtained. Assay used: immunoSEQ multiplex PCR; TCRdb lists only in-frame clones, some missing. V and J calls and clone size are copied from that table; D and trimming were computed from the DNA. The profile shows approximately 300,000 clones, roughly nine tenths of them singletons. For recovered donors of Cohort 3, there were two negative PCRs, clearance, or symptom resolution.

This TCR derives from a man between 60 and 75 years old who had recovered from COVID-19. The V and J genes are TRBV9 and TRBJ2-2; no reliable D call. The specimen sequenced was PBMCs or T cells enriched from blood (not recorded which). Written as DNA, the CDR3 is TGTGCCAGCAGCGTAGGAGGCGGTGACACCGGGGAGCTGTTTTTT. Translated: CASSVGGGDTGELFF. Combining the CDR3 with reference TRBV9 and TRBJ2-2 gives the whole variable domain DSGVTQTPKHLITATGQRVTLRCSPRSGDLSVYWYQQSLDQGLQFLIQYYNGEERAKGNILERFSAQQFPDLHSELNLSSLELGDSALYFCASSVGGGDTGELFFGEGSRLTVL.